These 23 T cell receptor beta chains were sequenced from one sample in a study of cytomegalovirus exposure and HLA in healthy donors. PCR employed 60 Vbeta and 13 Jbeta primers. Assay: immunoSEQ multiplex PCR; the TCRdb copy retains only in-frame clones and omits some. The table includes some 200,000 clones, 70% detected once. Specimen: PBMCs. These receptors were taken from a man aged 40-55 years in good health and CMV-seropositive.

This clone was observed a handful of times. The CDR3 protein is CASSLDPDTGELFF. The DNA of the CDR3 is TGCGCCAGCAGCTTGGATCCGGACACCGGGGAGCTGTTTTTT. V usage is TRBV5-1 and J usage is TRBJ2-2; D is undetermined. The CDR3 covers 14 residues. Trimming shortened V by 0 bases and J by 3 bases, and 6 bases separated the two germline ends. The V gene's germline CDR1 is SGHRS and CDR2 YFSETQ.

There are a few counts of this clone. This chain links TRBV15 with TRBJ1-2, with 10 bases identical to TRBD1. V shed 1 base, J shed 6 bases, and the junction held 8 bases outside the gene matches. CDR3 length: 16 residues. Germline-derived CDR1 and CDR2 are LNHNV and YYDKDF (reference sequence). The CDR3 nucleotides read TGTGCCACCAGCAGAGGGCCGGGACAGGGGCGGGATGGCTACACCTTC. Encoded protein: CATSRGPGQGRDGYTF.

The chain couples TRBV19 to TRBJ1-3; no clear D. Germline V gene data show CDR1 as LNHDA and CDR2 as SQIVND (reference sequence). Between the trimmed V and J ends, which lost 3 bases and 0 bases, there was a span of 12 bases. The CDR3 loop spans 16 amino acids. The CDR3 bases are TGTGCCAGTAGTATGGCTTGGCAGAACTCTGGAAACACCATATATTTT. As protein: CASSMAWQNSGNTIYF.

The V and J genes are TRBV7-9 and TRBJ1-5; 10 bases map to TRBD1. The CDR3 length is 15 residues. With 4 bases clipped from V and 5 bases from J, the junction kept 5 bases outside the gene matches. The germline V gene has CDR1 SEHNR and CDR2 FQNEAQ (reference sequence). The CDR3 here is CASSSAGTGDQPQHF. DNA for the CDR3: TGTGCCAGCAGCTCGGCTGGGACAGGGGATCAGCCCCAGCATTTT. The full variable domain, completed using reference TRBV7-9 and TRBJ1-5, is DTGVSQNPRHKITKRGQNVTFRCDPISEHNRLYWYRQTLGQGPEFLTYFQNEAQLEKSRLLSDRFSAERPKGSFSTLEIQRTEQGDSAMYLCASSSAGTGDQPQHFGDGTRLSIL.

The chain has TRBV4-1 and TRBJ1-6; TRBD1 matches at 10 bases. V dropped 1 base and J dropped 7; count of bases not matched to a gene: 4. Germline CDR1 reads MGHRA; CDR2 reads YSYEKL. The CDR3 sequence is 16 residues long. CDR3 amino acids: CASSQGGTGVNSPLHF. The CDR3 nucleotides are TGCGCCAGCAGCCAAGGAGGGACAGGGGTAAATTCACCCCTCCACTTT.

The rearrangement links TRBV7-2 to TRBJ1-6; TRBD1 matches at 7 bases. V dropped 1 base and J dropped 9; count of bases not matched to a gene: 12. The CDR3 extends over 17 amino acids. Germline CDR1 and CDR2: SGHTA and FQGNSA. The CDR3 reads CASSLELGGKFGSPLHF. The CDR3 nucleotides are TGTGCCAGCAGCTTAGAATTAGGGGGCAAGTTTGGTTCACCCCTCCACTTT. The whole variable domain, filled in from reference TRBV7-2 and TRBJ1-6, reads GAGVSQSPSNKVTEKGKDVELRCDPISGHTALYWYRQSLGQGLEFLIYFQGNSAPDKSGLPSDRFSAERTGGSVSTLTIQRTQQEDSAVYLCASSLELGGKFGSPLHFGNGTRLTVT.

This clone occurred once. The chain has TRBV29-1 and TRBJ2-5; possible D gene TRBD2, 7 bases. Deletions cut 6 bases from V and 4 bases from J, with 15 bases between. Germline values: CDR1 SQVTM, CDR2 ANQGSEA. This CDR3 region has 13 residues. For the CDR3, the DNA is TGCAGCGTCCGAAGGGGGGGCGGAGAGACCCAGTACTTC. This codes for CSVRRGGGETQYF.

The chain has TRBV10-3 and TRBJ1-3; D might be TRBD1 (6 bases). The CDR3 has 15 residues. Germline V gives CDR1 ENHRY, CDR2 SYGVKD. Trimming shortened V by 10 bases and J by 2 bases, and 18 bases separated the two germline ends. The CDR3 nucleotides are TGTGCCACCCTCCAGGGGACCGCCCCTGGAAACACCATATATTTT. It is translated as CATLQGTAPGNTIYF.

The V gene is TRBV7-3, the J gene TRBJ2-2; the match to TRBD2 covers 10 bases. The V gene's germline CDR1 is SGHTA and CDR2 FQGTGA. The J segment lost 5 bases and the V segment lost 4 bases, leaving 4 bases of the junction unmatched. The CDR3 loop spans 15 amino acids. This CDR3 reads CASSSIAGGTGELFF. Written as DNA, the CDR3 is TGTGCCAGCAGCTCCATAGCGGGGGGTACCGGGGAGCTGTTTTTT. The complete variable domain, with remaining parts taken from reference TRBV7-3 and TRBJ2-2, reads GAGVSQTPSNKVTEKGKYVELRCDPISGHTALYWYRQSLGQGPEFLIYFQGTGAADDSGLPNDRFFAVRPEGSVSTLKIQRTERGDSAVYLCASSSIAGGTGELFFGEGSRLTVL.

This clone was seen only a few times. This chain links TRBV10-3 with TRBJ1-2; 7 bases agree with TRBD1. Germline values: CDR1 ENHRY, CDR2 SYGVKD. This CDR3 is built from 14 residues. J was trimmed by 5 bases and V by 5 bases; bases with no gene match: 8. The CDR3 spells CAISYTGVGYGYTF. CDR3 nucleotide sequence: TGTGCCATCAGTTACACAGGGGTGGGGTATGGCTACACCTTC.

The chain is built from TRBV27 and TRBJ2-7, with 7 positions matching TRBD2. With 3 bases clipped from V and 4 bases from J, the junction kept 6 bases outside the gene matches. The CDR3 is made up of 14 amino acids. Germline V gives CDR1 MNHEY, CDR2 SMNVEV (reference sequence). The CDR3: CASSFHGRIYEQYF. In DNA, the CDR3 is TGTGCCAGCAGTTTCCACGGGAGGATTTACGAGCAGTACTTC.

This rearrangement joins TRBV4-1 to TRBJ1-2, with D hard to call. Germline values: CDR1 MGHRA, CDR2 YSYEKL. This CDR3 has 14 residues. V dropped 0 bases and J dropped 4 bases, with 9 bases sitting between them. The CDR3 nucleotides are TGCGCCAGCAGCCAAGATCGGGGTGGCTATGGCTACACCTTC. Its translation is CASSQDRGGYGYTF.

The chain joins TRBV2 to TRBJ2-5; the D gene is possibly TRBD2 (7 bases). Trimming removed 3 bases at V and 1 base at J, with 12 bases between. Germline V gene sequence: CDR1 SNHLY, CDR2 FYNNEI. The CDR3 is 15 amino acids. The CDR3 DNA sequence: TGTGCCAGCAGTGAGGGGGGGGCTTCCCAAGAGACCCAGTACTTC. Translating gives CASSEGGASQETQYF.

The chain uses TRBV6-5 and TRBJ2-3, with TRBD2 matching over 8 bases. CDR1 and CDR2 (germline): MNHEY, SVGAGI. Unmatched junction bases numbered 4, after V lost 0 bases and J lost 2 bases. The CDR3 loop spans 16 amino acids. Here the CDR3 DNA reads TGTGCCAGCAGTTACTCGGGGCGGGGGGTCACAGATACGCAGTATTTT. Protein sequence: CASSYSGRGVTDTQYF.

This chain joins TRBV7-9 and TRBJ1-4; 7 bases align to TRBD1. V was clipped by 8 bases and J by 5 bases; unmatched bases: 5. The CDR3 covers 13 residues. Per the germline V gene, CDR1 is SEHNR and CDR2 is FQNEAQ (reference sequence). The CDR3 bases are TGTGCCAGCGGAGGGACAGAAAATGAAAAACTGTTTTTT. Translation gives CASGGTENEKLFF.

CDR3 sequence (DNA): TGTGCCAGCAGTGGGGGACTAGCGGGGAACAATGAGCAGTTCTTC. Protein: CASSGGLAGNNEQFF. The V and J genes are TRBV2 and TRBJ2-1; 13 bases fit TRBD2. After removal of 4 bases from V and 5 bases from J, the junction contained 2 bases not matched to a gene. The CDR3 spans 15 residues. The V gene's germline CDR1 is SNHLY and CDR2 FYNNEI.

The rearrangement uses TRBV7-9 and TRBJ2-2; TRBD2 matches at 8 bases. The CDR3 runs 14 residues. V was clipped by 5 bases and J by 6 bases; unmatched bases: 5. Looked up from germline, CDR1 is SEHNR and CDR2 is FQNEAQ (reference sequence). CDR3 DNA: TGTGCCAGCAGCAACAAGCGGGGGCCCGGGGAGCTGTTTTTT. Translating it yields CASSNKRGPGELFF.

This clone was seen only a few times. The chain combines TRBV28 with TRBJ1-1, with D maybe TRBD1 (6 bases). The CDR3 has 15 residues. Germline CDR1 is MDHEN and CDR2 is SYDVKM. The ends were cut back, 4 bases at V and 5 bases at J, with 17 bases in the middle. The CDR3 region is CASSSPGVWGTEAFF. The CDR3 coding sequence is TGTGCCAGCAGTTCGCCAGGGGTGTGGGGGACTGAAGCTTTCTTT.

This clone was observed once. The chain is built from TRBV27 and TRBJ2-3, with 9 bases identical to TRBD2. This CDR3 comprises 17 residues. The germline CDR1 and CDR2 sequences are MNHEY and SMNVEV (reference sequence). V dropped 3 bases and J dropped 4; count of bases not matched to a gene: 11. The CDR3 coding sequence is TGTGCCAGCAGTTTCTCCCCTGGCGGGGGGGCCGCAGATACGCAGTATTTT. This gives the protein CASSFSPGGGAADTQYF.

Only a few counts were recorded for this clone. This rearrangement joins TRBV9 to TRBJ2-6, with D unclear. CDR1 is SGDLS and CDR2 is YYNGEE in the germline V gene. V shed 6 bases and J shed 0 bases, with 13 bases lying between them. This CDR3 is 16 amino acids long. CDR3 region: CASKTQPNSGANVLTF. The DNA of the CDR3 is TGTGCCAGCAAGACTCAGCCGAACTCTGGGGCCAACGTCCTGACTTTC.

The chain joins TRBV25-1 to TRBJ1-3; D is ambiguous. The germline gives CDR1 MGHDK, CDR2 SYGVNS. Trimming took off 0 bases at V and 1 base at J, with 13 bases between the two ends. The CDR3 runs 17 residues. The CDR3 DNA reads TGTGCCAGCAGTGAATACCTTTTCGGGGTGTCTGGAAACACCATATATTTT. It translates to CASSEYLFGVSGNTIYF. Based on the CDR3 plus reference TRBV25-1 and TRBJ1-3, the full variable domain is EADIYQTPRYLVIGTGKKITLECSQTMGHDKMYWYQQDPGMELHLIHYSYGVNSTEKGDLSSESTVSRIRTEHFPLTLESARPSHTSQYLCASSEYLFGVSGNTIYFGEGSWLTVV.

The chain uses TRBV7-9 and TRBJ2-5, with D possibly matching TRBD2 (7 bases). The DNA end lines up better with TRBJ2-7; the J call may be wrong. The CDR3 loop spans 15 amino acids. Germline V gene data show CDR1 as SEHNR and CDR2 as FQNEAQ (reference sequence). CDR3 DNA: TGTGCCAGCAGCTTAGCGGGGGGGCGTTTCACCGAGCAGTACTTC. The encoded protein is CASSLAGGRFTEQYF.

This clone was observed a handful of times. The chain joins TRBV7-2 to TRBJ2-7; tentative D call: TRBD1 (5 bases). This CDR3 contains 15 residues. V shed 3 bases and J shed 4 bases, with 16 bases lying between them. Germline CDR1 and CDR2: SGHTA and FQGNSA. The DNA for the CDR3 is TGTGCCAGCAGCTTTAGGACATTCGCGGCTTACGAGCAGTACTTC. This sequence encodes CASSFRTFAAYEQYF.